This T cell receptor beta chain was captured by sequencing in a study of T cells in localized non-small cell lung cancer. CDR3 size: 15 residues. Germline values: CDR1 SGHNT, CDR2 YYREEE (reference sequence). V gave up 0 bases and J gave up 1 base, with 7 bases separating them. Clones were read by immunoSEQ multiplex PCR, and TCRdb kept only the in-frame ones, dropping some. The sample consists of tens of thousands of clones, around nine tenths of them appearing once. This clone was observed a handful of times. The V gene is TRBV5-4, the J gene TRBJ2-2; a possible D gene is TRBD1 (5 bases). The specimen was PBMCs, collected before any cancer treatment. The source of this sequence is a female donor with stage II lung adenocarcinoma. The CDR3 nucleotides read TGTGCCAGCAGCTTGGGACAGAGGAACACCGGGGAGCTGTTTTTT. It yields the protein CASSLGQRNTGELFF.